The rows below give T cell receptor beta chains drawn from one sample of a study of blood T cell repertoires in COVID-19. Sequenced by immunoSEQ multiplex PCR; TCRdb stores in-frame clones only, minus some. Of a few hundred thousand clones in the sample, 75% to 90% are singletons; the top ten hold approximately 12%. Specimen: peripheral blood. Receptors were obtained from a woman aged 60-75 years with acute or convalescent COVID-19. Each CDR3 is given with its conserved first and last residue. Fields, in order: D gene, CDR3 length, clone size, J gene, V gene, CDR3 DNA, CDR3 protein. D genes are given only for firm matches. The size field is filled for only some rows; it gives once, few, many or a size class.

D gene: .
CDR3 length: 12
clone size: .
J gene: TRBJ2-7
V gene: TRBV5-5
CDR3 DNA: TGTGCCAGCAGCCTCGACGGGTACACGACGTACTTC
CDR3 protein: CASSLDGYTTYF

D gene: .
CDR3 length: 13
clone size: .
J gene: TRBJ2-2
V gene: TRBV27
CDR3 DNA: TGTGCCAGCCGGGGGTCGGGTACCGGGGAGCTGTTTTTT
CDR3 protein: CASRGSGTGELFF

D gene: .
CDR3 length: 19
clone size: .
J gene: TRBJ1-4
V gene: TRBV5-1
CDR3 DNA: TGCGCCAGCAGCTTGGATGTACAGCGTCGGGCAACCGGGGATGAAAAACTGTTTTTT
CDR3 protein: CASSLDVQRRATGDEKLFF

D gene: .
CDR3 length: 15
clone size: .
J gene: TRBJ2-7
V gene: TRBV28
CDR3 DNA: TGTGCCAGCAGCCATGACCGGGACAACTCCTACGAGCAGTACTTC
CDR3 protein: CASSHDRDNSYEQYF

D gene: TRBD1
CDR3 length: 13
clone size: .
J gene: TRBJ1-1
V gene: TRBV20-1
CDR3 DNA: TGCAGTGCTAGTAGGACAGGGTTTGGTGAAGCTTTCTTT
CDR3 protein: CSASRTGFGEAFF

D gene: TRBD1
CDR3 length: 12
clone size: few
J gene: TRBJ1-2
V gene: TRBV28
CDR3 DNA: TGTGCCAGCAGTTTGACAGGGGATGGCTACACCTTC
CDR3 protein: CASSLTGDGYTF

D gene: TRBD2
CDR3 length: 16
clone size: .
J gene: TRBJ2-3
V gene: TRBV5-1
CDR3 DNA: TGCGCCAGCAGCACCAGACTAGCGGCTAGCACAGATACGCAGTATTTT
CDR3 protein: CASSTRLAASTDTQYF

D gene: TRBD2
CDR3 length: 17
clone size: .
J gene: TRBJ2-1
V gene: TRBV10-3
CDR3 DNA: TGTGCCATCAGTGAGTCGGGGACTAGCGGGAGTGGCAATGAGCAGTTCTTC
CDR3 protein: CAISESGTSGSGNEQFF

D gene: .
CDR3 length: 16
clone size: .
J gene: TRBJ1-1
V gene: TRBV27
CDR3 DNA: TGTGCCAGCAGTTTAAGGCGGACGGGATGGGACACTGAAGCTTTCTTT
CDR3 protein: CASSLRRTGWDTEAFF

D gene: .
CDR3 length: 13
clone size: .
J gene: TRBJ1-3
V gene: TRBV20-1
CDR3 DNA: TGCAGTGCTAGTTCGGGATCTGGAAACACCATATATTTT
CDR3 protein: CSASSGSGNTIYF

D gene: TRBD1
CDR3 length: 15
clone size: .
J gene: TRBJ2-5
V gene: TRBV14
CDR3 DNA: TGTGCCAGCAGCGCGTACAGGGGGCCGGTTGAGACCCAGTACTTC
CDR3 protein: CASSAYRGPVETQYF

D gene: .
CDR3 length: 13
clone size: .
J gene: TRBJ1-2
V gene: TRBV18
CDR3 DNA: TGTGCCAGCTCACCACCGAACTTCTATGGCTACACCTTC
CDR3 protein: CASSPPNFYGYTF

D gene: .
CDR3 length: 17
clone size: .
J gene: TRBJ2-5
V gene: TRBV28
CDR3 DNA: TGTGCCAGCACCCCCCTTGGCCCTTCTGGGGGGCAAGAGACCCAGTACTTC
CDR3 protein: CASTPLGPSGGQETQYF

D gene: TRBD1
CDR3 length: 14
clone size: few
J gene: TRBJ1-5
V gene: TRBV5-1
CDR3 DNA: TGCGCCAGCAGCTTGTATACAGGGGGGGTGCCCCAGCATTTT
CDR3 protein: CASSLYTGGVPQHF

D gene: TRBD1
CDR3 length: 14
clone size: .
J gene: TRBJ2-7
V gene: TRBV4-2
CDR3 DNA: TGTGCCAGCAGCCTCGGGACAGGGCCCCACGAGCAGTACTTC
CDR3 protein: CASSLGTGPHEQYF

D gene: TRBD2
CDR3 length: 17
clone size: .
J gene: TRBJ2-2
V gene: TRBV4-2
CDR3 DNA: TGTGCCAGCAGCCAAGGTCCTGGTACTAGCGGGAGTAGGGAGCTGTTTTTT
CDR3 protein: CASSQGPGTSGSRELFF

D gene: .
CDR3 length: 17
clone size: .
J gene: TRBJ2-7
V gene: TRBV28
CDR3 DNA: TGTGCCAGCAGTTTAGATAACAGGGCTTCTGGGGGCTACGAGCAGTACTTC
CDR3 protein: CASSLDNRASGGYEQYF

D gene: TRBD2
CDR3 length: 16
clone size: .
J gene: TRBJ2-7
V gene: TRBV5-1
CDR3 DNA: TGCGCCAGCAGCTTGGCCGGTAGCGGGGCCTCCTACGAGCAGTACTTC
CDR3 protein: CASSLAGSGASYEQYF

D gene: .
CDR3 length: 14
clone size: once
J gene: TRBJ2-5
V gene: TRBV19
CDR3 DNA: TGTGCCAGTAGTATAGCGACTCTGCAAGAGACCCAGTACTTC
CDR3 protein: CASSIATLQETQYF

D gene: .
CDR3 length: 14
clone size: once
J gene: TRBJ2-2
V gene: TRBV6-2/TRBV6-3
CDR3 DNA: TGTGCCAGCAGCCCCCAGGGGGGCACCGGGGAGCTGTTTTTT
CDR3 protein: CASSPQGGTGELFF

D gene: .
CDR3 length: 16
clone size: .
J gene: TRBJ2-1
V gene: TRBV9
CDR3 DNA: TGTGCCAGCAGCGTAGAGGAGGGCGGGACCTACAATGAGCAGTTCTTC
CDR3 protein: CASSVEEGGTYNEQFF

D gene: .
CDR3 length: 13
clone size: .
J gene: TRBJ1-1
V gene: TRBV7-2
CDR3 DNA: TGTGCCAGCAGCCAGACAGGGAACACTGAAGCTTTCTTT
CDR3 protein: CASSQTGNTEAFF

D gene: TRBD1
CDR3 length: 13
clone size: once
J gene: TRBJ1-2
V gene: TRBV28
CDR3 DNA: TGTGCCAGCAGCCCGGGACAGTTCTATGGCTACACCTTC
CDR3 protein: CASSPGQFYGYTF

D gene: TRBD2
CDR3 length: 13
clone size: .
J gene: TRBJ2-7
V gene: TRBV6-1
CDR3 DNA: TGTGCCAGCACTGAAGCGGGGGGGTACGAGCAGTACTTC
CDR3 protein: CASTEAGGYEQYF

D gene: TRBD2
CDR3 length: 13
clone size: .
J gene: TRBJ2-1
V gene: TRBV7-9
CDR3 DNA: TGTGCCAGCAGCCCACTAGCGGGGGGGGAGCAGTTCTTC
CDR3 protein: CASSPLAGGEQFF

D gene: TRBD1
CDR3 length: 13
clone size: .
J gene: TRBJ1-2
V gene: TRBV19
CDR3 DNA: TGTGCCAGTAGTACCGGGACAGGGTATGGCTACACCTTC
CDR3 protein: CASSTGTGYGYTF

D gene: .
CDR3 length: 13
clone size: .
J gene: TRBJ2-7
V gene: TRBV10-1
CDR3 DNA: TGCGCCAGCAGATACGGGATCTCCTACGAGCAGTACTTC
CDR3 protein: CASRYGISYEQYF

D gene: TRBD2
CDR3 length: 15
clone size: once
J gene: TRBJ2-1
V gene: TRBV19
CDR3 DNA: TGTGCCAGTAGTAACGGGAGGGCCCCGGGCAATGAGCAGTTCTTC
CDR3 protein: CASSNGRAPGNEQFF

D gene: .
CDR3 length: 15
clone size: .
J gene: TRBJ2-4
V gene: TRBV3-1/TRBV3-2
CDR3 DNA: TGTGCCAGCAGCCATTTCGGGATGGCCAAAAACATTCAGTACTTC
CDR3 protein: CASSHFGMAKNIQYF

D gene: .
CDR3 length: 15
clone size: .
J gene: TRBJ1-1
V gene: TRBV10-3
CDR3 DNA: TGTGCCATCAGTGCCCGGGTAGGGAGGAACACTGAAGCTTTCTTT
CDR3 protein: CAISARVGRNTEAFF

D gene: TRBD1
CDR3 length: 17
clone size: .
J gene: TRBJ2-7
V gene: TRBV7-8
CDR3 DNA: TGTGCCAGCAGCTTAGACGTTCTGGACAGGTCAAACTACGAGCAGTACTTC
CDR3 protein: CASSLDVLDRSNYEQYF